This T cell receptor (beta chain) was recorded in a study of beta chain features in type 1 diabetes. Expressed TCRB transcripts were sequenced, since all the RNA that had been isolated was reverse transcribed. Assay: immunoSEQ multiplex PCR; the TCRdb copy retains only in-frame clones and omits some. The table lists 330,000 or so clones, around 13% of them singletons. Germline V gene lookup returns CDR1 SGHKS and CDR2 YYEKEE (reference sequence). There are 15 residues in the CDR3. V shed 5 bases and J shed 0 bases, with 9 bases lying between them. The genes are TRBV5-5 and TRBJ1-6; D not resolved. The source is a man younger than 45 in good health. The source material was central memory CD4+ T cells from blood. CDR3 DNA sequence: TGTGCCAGCAGGGAGTCGGGCTCCTATAATTCACCCCTCCACTTT. Translating it yields CASRESGSYNSPLHF.